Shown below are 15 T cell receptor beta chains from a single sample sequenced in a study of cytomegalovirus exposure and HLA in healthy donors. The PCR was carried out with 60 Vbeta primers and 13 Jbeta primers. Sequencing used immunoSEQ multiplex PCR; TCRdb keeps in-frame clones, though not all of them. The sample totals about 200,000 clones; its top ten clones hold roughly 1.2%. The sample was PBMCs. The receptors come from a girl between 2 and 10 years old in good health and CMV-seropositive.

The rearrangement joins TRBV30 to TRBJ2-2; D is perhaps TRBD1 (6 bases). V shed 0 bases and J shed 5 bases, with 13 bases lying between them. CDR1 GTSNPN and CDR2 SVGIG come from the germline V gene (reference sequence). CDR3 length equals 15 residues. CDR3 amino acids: CAWSVRRGGTGELFF. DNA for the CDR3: TGTGCCTGGAGTGTACGCAGGGGCGGAACCGGGGAGCTGTTTTTT.

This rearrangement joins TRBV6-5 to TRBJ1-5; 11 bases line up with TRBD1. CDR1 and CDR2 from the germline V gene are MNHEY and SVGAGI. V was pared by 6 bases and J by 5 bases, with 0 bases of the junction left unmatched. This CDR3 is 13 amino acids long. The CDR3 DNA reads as TGTGCCAGCAGGGACAGGGGGCATCAGCCCCAGCATTTT. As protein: CASRDRGHQPQHF.

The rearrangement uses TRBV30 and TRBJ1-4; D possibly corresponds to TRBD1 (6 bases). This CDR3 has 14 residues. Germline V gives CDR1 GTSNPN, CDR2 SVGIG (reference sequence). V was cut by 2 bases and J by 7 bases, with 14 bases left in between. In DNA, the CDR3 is TGTGCCTGGAGTCTTACAGGGAGCGGTGAAAAACTGTTTTTT. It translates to CAWSLTGSGEKLFF.

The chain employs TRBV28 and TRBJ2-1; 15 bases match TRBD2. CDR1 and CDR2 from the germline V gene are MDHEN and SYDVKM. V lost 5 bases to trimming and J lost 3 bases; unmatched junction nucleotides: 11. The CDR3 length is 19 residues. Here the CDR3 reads CASSGGQGLAGGLYNEQFF. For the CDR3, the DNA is TGTGCCAGCAGTGGGGGACAGGGACTAGCGGGAGGCCTCTACAATGAGCAGTTCTTC.

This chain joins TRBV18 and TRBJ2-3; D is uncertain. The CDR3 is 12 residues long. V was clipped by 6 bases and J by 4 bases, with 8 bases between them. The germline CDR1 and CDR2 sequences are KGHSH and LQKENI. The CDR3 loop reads CASSTPPDTQYF. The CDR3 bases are TGTGCCAGCTCTACTCCCCCAGATACGCAGTATTTT.

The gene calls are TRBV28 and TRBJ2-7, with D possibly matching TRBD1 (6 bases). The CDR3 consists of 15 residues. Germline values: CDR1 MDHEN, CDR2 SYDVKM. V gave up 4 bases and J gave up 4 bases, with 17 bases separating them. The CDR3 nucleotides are TGTGCCAGCAGTTCCGCAGGGGCCCCGCTGTACGAGCAGTACTTC. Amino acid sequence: CASSSAGAPLYEQYF.

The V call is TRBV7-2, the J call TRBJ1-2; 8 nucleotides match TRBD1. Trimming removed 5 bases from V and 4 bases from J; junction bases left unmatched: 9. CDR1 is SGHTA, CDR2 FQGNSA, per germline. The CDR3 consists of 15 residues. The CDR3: CASSSGQGLSYGYTF. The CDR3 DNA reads TGTGCCAGCAGCAGTGGACAGGGACTAAGCTATGGCTACACCTTC.

The CDR3 region is CAWSVAGATNEKLFF. The CDR3 coding sequence is TGTGCCTGGAGTGTAGCGGGGGCAACTAATGAAAAACTGTTTTTT. This chain connects TRBV30 to TRBJ1-4; a weak D match, TRBD1 (5 bases). The CDR3 extends over 15 amino acids. Germline values: CDR1 GTSNPN, CDR2 SVGIG (reference sequence). The V end lost 0 bases, the J end lost 0 bases, and 8 bases lay between the germline ends.

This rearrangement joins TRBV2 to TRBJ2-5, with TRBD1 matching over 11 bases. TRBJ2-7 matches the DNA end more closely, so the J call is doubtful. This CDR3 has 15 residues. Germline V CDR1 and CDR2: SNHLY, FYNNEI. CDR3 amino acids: CASRGQGGSFYEQYF. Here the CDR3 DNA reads TGTGCCAGCAGGGGACAGGGGGGGAGCTTTTACGAGCAGTACTTC.

CDR3 nucleotides: TGTGCCACCAGGGCCGGCGGGAGTCCCCTCTACGAGCAGTACTTC. Its translation is CATRAGGSPLYEQYF. The chain recombines TRBV6-1 with TRBJ2-7, with TRBD2 matching 7 bases. The CDR3 runs 15 residues. Germline CDR1 and CDR2: MNHNS and SASEGT. V lost 10 bases and J lost 3; bases outside the gene matches: 15.

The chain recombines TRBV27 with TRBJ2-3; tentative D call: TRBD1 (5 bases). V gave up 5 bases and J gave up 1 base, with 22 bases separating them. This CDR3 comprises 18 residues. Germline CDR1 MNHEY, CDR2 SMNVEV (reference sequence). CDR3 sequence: CASSPTPGWVEGTDTQYF. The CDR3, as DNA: TGTGCCAGCAGTCCAACGCCAGGGTGGGTTGAGGGCACAGATACGCAGTATTTT.

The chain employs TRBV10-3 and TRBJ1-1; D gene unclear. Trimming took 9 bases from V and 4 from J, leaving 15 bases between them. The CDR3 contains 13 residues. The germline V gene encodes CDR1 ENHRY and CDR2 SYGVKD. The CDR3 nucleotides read TGTGCCATTCAGGATATGGTGGGCACTGAAGCTTTCTTT. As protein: CAIQDMVGTEAFF.

CDR3 nucleotides: TGTGCCATCAGTGACGGACTAGCGGGATTCCAAGAGACCCAGTACTTC. Its protein is CAISDGLAGFQETQYF. The gene calls are TRBV10-3 and TRBJ2-5, with 12 bases matching TRBD2. V gave up 3 bases and J gave up 1 base; unmatched junction bases: 3. CDR1 is ENHRY, CDR2 SYGVKD, per germline. This CDR3 is built from 16 residues.

This CDR3 is CASSENVRRIGSDTQYF. CDR3 sequence (DNA): TGTGCCAGCAGTGAAAACGTAAGGAGAATCGGGTCAGATACGCAGTATTTT. The rearrangement uses TRBV6-1 and TRBJ2-3, with D uncertain. The V and J ends lost 2 bases and 4 bases respectively, with 19 bases between them. Germline loops: CDR1 MNHNS, CDR2 SASEGT. The CDR3 consists of 17 residues.

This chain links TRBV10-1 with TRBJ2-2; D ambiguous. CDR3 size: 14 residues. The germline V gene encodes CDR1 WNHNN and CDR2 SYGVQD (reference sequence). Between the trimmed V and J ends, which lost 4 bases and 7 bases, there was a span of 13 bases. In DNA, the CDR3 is TGCGCCAGCAGTGGACTCGTTAGCCGCGGGGAGCTGTTTTTT. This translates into CASSGLVSRGELFF.